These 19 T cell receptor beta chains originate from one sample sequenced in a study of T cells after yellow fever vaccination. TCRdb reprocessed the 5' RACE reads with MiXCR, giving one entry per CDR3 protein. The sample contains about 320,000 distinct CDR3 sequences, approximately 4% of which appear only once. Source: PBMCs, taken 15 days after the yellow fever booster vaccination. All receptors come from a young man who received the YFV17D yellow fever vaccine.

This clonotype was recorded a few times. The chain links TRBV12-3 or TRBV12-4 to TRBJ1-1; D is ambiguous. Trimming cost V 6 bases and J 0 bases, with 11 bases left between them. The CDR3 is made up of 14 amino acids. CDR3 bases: TGTGCCAGCAGCTACCCTTTATTGAACACTGAAGCTTTCTTT. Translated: CASSYPLLNTEAFF.

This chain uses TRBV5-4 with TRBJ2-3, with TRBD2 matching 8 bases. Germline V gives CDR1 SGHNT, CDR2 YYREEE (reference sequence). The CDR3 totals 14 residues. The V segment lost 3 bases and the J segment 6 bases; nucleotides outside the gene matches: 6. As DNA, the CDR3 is TGTGCCAGCAGCTACGGGAGGGCGATGGATACGCAGTATTTT. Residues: CASSYGRAMDTQYF.

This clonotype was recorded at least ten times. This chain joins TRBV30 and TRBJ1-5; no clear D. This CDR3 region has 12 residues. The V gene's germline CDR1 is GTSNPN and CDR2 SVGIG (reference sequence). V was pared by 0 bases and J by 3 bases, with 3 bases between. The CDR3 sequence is CAWSVHNQPQHF. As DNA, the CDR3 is TGTGCCTGGAGTGTCCACAATCAGCCCCAGCATTTT.

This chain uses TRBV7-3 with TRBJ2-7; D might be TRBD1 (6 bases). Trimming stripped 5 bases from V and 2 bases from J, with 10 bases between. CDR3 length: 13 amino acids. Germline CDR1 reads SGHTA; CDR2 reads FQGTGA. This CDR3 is CASSRDTTYEQYF. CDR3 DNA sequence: TGTGCCAGCAGCCGGGACACGACCTACGAGCAGTACTTC.

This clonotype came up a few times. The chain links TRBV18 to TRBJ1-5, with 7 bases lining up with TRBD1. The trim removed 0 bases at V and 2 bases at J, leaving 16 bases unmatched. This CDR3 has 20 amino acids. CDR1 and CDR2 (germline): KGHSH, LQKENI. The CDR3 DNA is TGTGCCAGCTCACCACCGCCGGGACAGCTCCGTCCTTCTGGCAATCAGCCCCAGCATTTT. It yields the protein CASSPPPGQLRPSGNQPQHF.

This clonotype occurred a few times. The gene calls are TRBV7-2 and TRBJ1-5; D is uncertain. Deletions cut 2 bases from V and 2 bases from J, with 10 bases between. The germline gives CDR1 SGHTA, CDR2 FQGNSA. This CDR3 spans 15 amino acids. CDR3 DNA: TGTGCCAGCAGCTTAAGGTCGTGGGGCAATCAGCCCCAGCATTTT. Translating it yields CASSLRSWGNQPQHF.

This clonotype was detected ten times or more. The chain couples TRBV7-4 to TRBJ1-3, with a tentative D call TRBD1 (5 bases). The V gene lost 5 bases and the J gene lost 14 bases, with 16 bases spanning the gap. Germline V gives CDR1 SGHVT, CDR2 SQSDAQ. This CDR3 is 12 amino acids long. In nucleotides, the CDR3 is TGTGCCAGCAGCGCCGACGACAGCGGTTTATATTTT. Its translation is CASSADDSGLYF.

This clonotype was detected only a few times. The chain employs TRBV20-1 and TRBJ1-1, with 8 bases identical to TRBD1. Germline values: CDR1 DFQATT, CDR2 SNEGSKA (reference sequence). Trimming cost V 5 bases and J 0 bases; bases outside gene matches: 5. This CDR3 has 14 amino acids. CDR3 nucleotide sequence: TGCAGTGCTCCCCGGACAGGGATGAACACTGAAGCTTTCTTT. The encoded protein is CSAPRTGMNTEAFF.

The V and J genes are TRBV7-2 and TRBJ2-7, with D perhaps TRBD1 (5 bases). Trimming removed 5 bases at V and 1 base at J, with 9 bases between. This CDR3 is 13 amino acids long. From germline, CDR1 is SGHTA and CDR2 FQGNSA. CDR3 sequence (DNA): TGTGCCAGCAGCAACAGGAATTCCTACGAGCAGTACTTC. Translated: CASSNRNSYEQYF.

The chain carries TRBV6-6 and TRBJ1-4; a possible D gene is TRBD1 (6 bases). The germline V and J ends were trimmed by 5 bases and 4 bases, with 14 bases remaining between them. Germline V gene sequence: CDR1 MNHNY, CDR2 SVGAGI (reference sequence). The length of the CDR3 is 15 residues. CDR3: CASSTPTGGNEKLFF. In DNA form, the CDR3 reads TGTGCCAGCAGTACCCCGACAGGTGGTAATGAAAAACTGTTTTTT.

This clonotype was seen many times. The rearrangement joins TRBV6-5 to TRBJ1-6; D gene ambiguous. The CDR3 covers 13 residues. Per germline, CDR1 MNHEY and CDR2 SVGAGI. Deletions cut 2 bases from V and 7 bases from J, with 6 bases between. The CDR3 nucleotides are TGTGCCAGCAGTTACACAGTAAATTCACCCCTCCACTTT. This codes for CASSYTVNSPLHF.

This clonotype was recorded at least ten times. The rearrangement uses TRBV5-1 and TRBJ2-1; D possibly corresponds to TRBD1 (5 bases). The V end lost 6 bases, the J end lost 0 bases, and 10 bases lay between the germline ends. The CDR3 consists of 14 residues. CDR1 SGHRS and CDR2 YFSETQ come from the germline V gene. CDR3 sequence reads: CASKDTSSYNEQFF. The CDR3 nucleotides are TGCGCCAGCAAGGACACGAGCTCCTACAATGAGCAGTTCTTC.

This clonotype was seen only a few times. The CDR3 protein is CASSQRLAGRTDTQYF. DNA for the CDR3: TGTGCCAGCAGCCAGAGACTAGCGGGACGCACAGATACGCAGTATTTT. The chain uses TRBV7-2 and TRBJ2-3; 11 bases are a match to TRBD2. The CDR3 contains 16 residues. Germline CDR1 reads SGHTA; CDR2 reads FQGNSA. Losses at the gene ends were 5 bases for V and 1 base for J; bases not matched to a gene: 5.

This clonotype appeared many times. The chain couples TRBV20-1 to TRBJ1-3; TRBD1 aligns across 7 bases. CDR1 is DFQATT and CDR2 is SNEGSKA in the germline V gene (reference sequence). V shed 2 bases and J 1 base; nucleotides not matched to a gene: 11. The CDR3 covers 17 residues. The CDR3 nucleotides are TGCAGTGCTAGATATTTCGGGGGGACAGAGTCTGGAAACACCATATATTTT. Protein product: CSARYFGGTESGNTIYF.

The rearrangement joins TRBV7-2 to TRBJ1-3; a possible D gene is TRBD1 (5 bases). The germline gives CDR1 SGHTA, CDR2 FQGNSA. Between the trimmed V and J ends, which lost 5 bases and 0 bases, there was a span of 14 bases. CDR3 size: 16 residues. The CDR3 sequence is CASSPMGVLSGNTIYF. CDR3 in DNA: TGTGCCAGCAGCCCCATGGGGGTTCTCTCTGGAAACACCATATATTTT.

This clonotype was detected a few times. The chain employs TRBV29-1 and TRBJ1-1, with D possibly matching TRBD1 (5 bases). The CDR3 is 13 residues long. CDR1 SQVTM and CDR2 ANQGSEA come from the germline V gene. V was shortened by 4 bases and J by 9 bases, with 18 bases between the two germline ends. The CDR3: CSVVVGGTFQAFF. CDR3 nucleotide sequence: TGCAGCGTTGTGGTGGGGGGGACCTTTCAAGCTTTCTTT.

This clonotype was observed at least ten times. Here the CDR3 reads CASSYIMGAGTGELFF. CDR3 DNA: TGCGCCAGCAGCTACATCATGGGGGCCGGGACCGGGGAGCTGTTTTTT. The chain combines TRBV5-1 with TRBJ2-2; tentatively, D is TRBD1 (6 bases). V shed 3 bases and J shed 5 bases, with 17 bases lying between them. The CDR3 runs to 16 residues. Germline V gives CDR1 SGHRS, CDR2 YFSETQ. Based on the CDR3 plus reference TRBV5-1 and TRBJ2-2, the full variable domain is KAGVTQTPRYLIKTRGQQVTLSCSPISGHRSVSWYQQTPGQGLQFLFEYFSETQRNKGNFPGRFSGRQFSNSRSEMNVSTLELGDSALYLCASSYIMGAGTGELFFGEGSRLTVL.

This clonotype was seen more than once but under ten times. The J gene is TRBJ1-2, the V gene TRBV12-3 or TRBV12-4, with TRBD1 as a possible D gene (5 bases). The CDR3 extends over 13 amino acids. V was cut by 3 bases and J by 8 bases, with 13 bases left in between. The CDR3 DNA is TGTGCCAGCAGTTTCGGAGGGGCCAGGGGCTACACCTTC. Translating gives CASSFGGARGYTF.

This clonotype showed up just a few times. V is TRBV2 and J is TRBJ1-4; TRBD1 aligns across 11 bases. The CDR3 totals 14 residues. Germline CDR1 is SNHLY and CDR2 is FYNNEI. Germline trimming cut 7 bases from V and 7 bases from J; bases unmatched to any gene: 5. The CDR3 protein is CASNGQGAVEKLFF. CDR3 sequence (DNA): TGTGCCAGCAATGGACAGGGGGCGGTTGAAAAACTGTTTTTT.